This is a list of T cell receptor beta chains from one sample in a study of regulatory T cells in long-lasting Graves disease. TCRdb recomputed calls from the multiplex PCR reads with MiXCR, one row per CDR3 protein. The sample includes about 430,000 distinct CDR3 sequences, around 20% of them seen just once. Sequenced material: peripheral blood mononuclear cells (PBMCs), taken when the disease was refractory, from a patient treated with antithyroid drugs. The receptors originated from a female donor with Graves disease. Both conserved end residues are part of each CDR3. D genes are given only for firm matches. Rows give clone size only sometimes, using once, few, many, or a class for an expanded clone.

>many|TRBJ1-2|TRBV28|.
CASSLITGSGYTF
TGTGCCAGCAGTTTAATCACAGGGAGTGGCTACACCTTC
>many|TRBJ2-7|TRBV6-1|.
CASSAALYEQYF
TGTGCCAGCAGTGCCGCCTTGTACGAGCAGTACTTC
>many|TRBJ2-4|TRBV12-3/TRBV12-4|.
CASSLEVLAKNIQYF
TGTGCCAGCAGTTTAGAAGTCCTAGCCAAAAACATTCAGTACTTC
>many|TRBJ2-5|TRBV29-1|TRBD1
CSVWDRNAQETQYF
TGCAGCGTCTGGGACAGAAACGCACAAGAGACCCAGTACTTC
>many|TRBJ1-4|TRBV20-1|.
CSARDIQSNEKLFF
TGCAGTGCTAGAGATATACAGTCAAATGAAAAACTGTTTTTT
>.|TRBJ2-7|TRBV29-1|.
CSPPLRGASRDSYEQYF
TGCAGCCCCCCCTTAAGGGGGGCCTCTCGAGACTCCTACGAGCAGTACTTC
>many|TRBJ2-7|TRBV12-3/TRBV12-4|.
CASSFRAGTYEQYF
TGTGCCAGCAGTTTCCGGGCTGGGACCTACGAGCAGTACTTC
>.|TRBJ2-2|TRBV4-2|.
CASSQEARTNTGELFF
TGTGCCAGCAGCCAAGAGGCGCGGACGAACACCGGGGAGCTGTTTTTT
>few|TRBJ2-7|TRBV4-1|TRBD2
CASSQDPGRAAEQYF
TGCGCCAGCAGCCAAGATCCCGGGAGGGCCGCCGAGCAGTACTTC
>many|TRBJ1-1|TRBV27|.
CASSSIDQTEAFF
TGTGCCAGCAGTTCCATTGACCAAACTGAAGCTTTCTTT
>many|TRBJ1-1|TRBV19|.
CASSPSGDEAFF
TGTGCCAGTAGCCCCTCCGGCGATGAAGCTTTCTTT